Below are 30 T cell receptor beta chains sequenced from a single sample in a study of blood T cell repertoires in COVID-19. Profiling relied on immunoSEQ multiplex PCR, and the TCRdb table lists in-frame clones only, not all of them. Of 250,000 or so clones listed, nearly 90% are singletons. The sequenced material came from peripheral blood. The receptors come from a woman aged 60 to 75 with COVID-19, enrolled during active disease.

The J gene is TRBJ1-6, the V gene TRBV9, with 7 bases aligning to TRBD1. Germline V gene lookup returns CDR1 SGDLS and CDR2 YYNGEE. The CDR3 covers 14 residues. Unmatched junction bases numbered 6, after V lost 4 bases and J lost 8 bases. Here the CDR3 reads CASSPRQGDSPLHF. The CDR3 coding sequence is TGTGCCAGCAGCCCCCGACAGGGAGATTCACCCCTCCACTTT.

The V and J genes are TRBV20-1 and TRBJ1-1; D not certain. Trimming removed 4 bases at V and 4 bases at J, with 7 bases between. Germline V gene data show CDR1 as DFQATT and CDR2 as SNEGSKA (reference sequence). The CDR3 covers 11 residues. CDR3 in amino acids: CSATLGTEAFF. The CDR3 coding sequence is TGCAGTGCTACTCTAGGCACTGAAGCTTTCTTT.

The chain is built from TRBV14 and TRBJ2-1; 7 positions agree with TRBD2. CDR1 SGHDN and CDR2 FVKESK come from the germline V gene. After removal of 2 bases from V and 6 bases from J, the junction contained 10 bases not matched to a gene. CDR3 length: 16 residues. Here the CDR3 DNA reads TGTGCCAGCAGCCAAAATATAGCGGGTGGGCGCAATGAGCAGTTCTTC. Translated: CASSQNIAGGRNEQFF.

The rearrangement uses TRBV9 and TRBJ2-1, with TRBD2 matching 10 bases. This CDR3 spans 14 amino acids. Germline-derived CDR1 and CDR2 are SGDLS and YYNGEE. V shed 1 base, J shed 8 bases, and the junction held 3 bases outside the gene matches. This CDR3 reads CASSVTSGTDEQFF. CDR3 sequence (DNA): TGTGCCAGCAGCGTAACTAGCGGGACCGATGAGCAGTTCTTC. Based on the CDR3 plus reference TRBV9 and TRBJ2-1, the full variable domain is DSGVTQTPKHLITATGQRVTLRCSPRSGDLSVYWYQQSLDQGLQFLIQYYNGEERAKGNILERFSAQQFPDLHSELNLSSLELGDSALYFCASSVTSGTDEQFFGPGTRLTVL.

This clone came up a few times. The chain has TRBV9 and TRBJ1-3; D may be TRBD1 (6 bases). Germline V gene data show CDR1 as SGDLS and CDR2 as YYNGEE. This CDR3 contains 14 residues. With 0 bases removed from V and 11 bases from J, the gap between germline ends came to 15 bases. CDR3 amino acids: CASSVDRVGRAIYF. DNA for the CDR3: TGTGCCAGCAGCGTAGACAGGGTCGGAAGAGCCATATATTTT.

The chain recombines TRBV2 with TRBJ1-2; no firm D call. This CDR3 contains 14 residues. CDR1 and CDR2 (germline): SNHLY, FYNNEI. V dropped 8 bases and J dropped 6 bases, with 19 bases sitting between them. CDR3 nucleotide sequence: TGTGCCAGCGAGGGAAAAACCTATTCGAATGGCTACACCTTC. It is translated as CASEGKTYSNGYTF.

The rearrangement uses TRBV11-3 and TRBJ1-2; D possibly corresponds to TRBD1 (6 bases). Germline assignment: CDR1 SGHNT and CDR2 YENEEA. Deletions cut 4 bases from V and 14 bases from J, with 17 bases between. CDR3 length: 12 amino acids. Here the CDR3 reads CASSSSGGPQTF. DNA of the CDR3: TGTGCCAGCAGCTCATCGGGGGGGCCTCAAACCTTC.

This clone was seen a few times. The chain uses TRBV7-8 and TRBJ2-1, with TRBD2 matching over 15 bases. J gave up 5 bases and V 4 bases, and 6 bases lay outside the gene matches. There are 17 residues in the CDR3. Germline-derived CDR1 and CDR2 are SGHVS and FQNEAQ. CDR3 sequence: CASSSTGLAGGNNEQFF. In DNA, the CDR3 is TGTGCCAGCAGCTCAACCGGACTAGCGGGGGGGAACAATGAGCAGTTCTTC. The whole variable domain, filled in from reference TRBV7-8 and TRBJ2-1, reads GAGVSQSPRYKVAKRGQDVALRCDPISGHVSLFWYQQALGQGPEFLTYFQNEAQLDKSGLPSDRFFAERPEGSVSTLKIQRTQQEDSAVYLCASSSTGLAGGNNEQFFGPGTRLTVL.

The chain combines TRBV10-3 with TRBJ2-3, with a weak D call TRBD1 (6 bases). Germline CDR1 reads ENHRY; CDR2 reads SYGVKD. The CDR3 loop spans 16 amino acids. Deletions cut 3 bases from V and 2 bases from J, with 15 bases between. The DNA of the CDR3 is TGTGCCATCAGTGACGTACCGGGACAACTCACAGATACGCAGTATTTT. Amino acids: CAISDVPGQLTDTQYF.

This rearrangement joins TRBV19 to TRBJ1-1, with D perhaps TRBD1 (6 bases). Trimming left V 7 bases short and J 1 base short, with 13 bases between. This CDR3 has 14 amino acids. Germline V CDR1 and CDR2: LNHDA, SQIVND (reference sequence). CDR3 protein: CASKRDMENTEAFF. In DNA form, the CDR3 reads TGTGCCAGTAAACGGGACATGGAGAACACTGAAGCTTTCTTT.

This chain links TRBV19 with TRBJ2-7; 7 bases agree with TRBD1. There are 15 residues in the CDR3. Per the germline V gene, CDR1 is LNHDA and CDR2 is SQIVND (reference sequence). V shed 4 bases and J 1 base; nucleotides not matched to a gene: 7. The chain's CDR3 is CASSTQQGSSYEQYF. The CDR3 region has the DNA TGTGCCAGTAGTACCCAACAGGGGTCGTCCTACGAGCAGTACTTC.

The gene calls are TRBV6-2 or TRBV6-3 and TRBJ2-5, with 7 bases identical to TRBD1. The J segment lost 2 bases and the V segment lost 6 bases, leaving 12 bases of the junction unmatched. CDR1 MNHEY and CDR2 SVGEGT come from the germline V gene. The CDR3 consists of 16 residues. For the CDR3, the DNA is TGTGCCAGCAGCCCTTTCTGGGACAGCAGACAAGAGACCCAGTACTTC. Translated: CASSPFWDSRQETQYF.

The V gene is TRBV30, the J gene TRBJ1-2; D possibly corresponds to TRBD1 (6 bases). The CDR3 totals 12 residues. The germline CDR1 and CDR2 sequences are GTSNPN and SVGIG (reference sequence). V lost 5 bases to trimming and J lost 8 bases, with 15 bases between them. CDR3 protein: CAWGGAGAGYTF. CDR3 sequence (DNA): TGTGCCTGGGGCGGGGCAGGGGCAGGCTACACCTTC.

The V and J genes are TRBV10-3 and TRBJ1-5; 7 bases are shared with TRBD1. V trimming: 3 bases; J trimming: 6 bases; junction bases outside the gene matches: 2. Germline-derived CDR1 and CDR2 are ENHRY and SYGVKD. There are 13 residues in the CDR3. The CDR3 bases are TGTGCCATCAGTGAAGGGGGCACTCAGCCCCAGCATTTT. Residues: CAISEGGTQPQHF.

In its sample, this clone was seen a few times. This same CDR3 is encoded by further DNA sequences in the sample. This chain links TRBV7-9 with TRBJ1-4; no firm D call. Germline V gene lookup returns CDR1 SEHNR and CDR2 FQNEAQ (reference sequence). Between the trimmed V and J ends, which lost 3 bases and 3 bases, there was a span of 8 bases. This CDR3 region has 14 residues. The CDR3 bases are TGTGCCAGCAGCTTTTCTTCAGCTAATGAAAAACTGTTTTTT. This translates into CASSFSSANEKLFF.

V usage is TRBV7-2 and J usage is TRBJ1-1, with TRBD1 as a possible D gene (6 bases). The V gene lost 7 bases and the J gene lost 6 bases, with 15 bases spanning the gap. Germline values: CDR1 SGHTA, CDR2 FQGNSA. The CDR3 spans 13 residues. CDR3 sequence reads: CASMAYRDPEAFF. CDR3 bases: TGTGCCAGCATGGCTTACAGGGACCCTGAAGCTTTCTTT.

The J gene is TRBJ1-1, the V gene TRBV7-3, with TRBD1 matching 9 bases. The length of the CDR3 is 15 residues. The ends lost 3 bases at V and 7 bases at J; junction bases unmatched: 9. CDR1 is SGHTA, CDR2 FQGTGA, per germline. The chain's CDR3 is CASSLVAVGQGEAFF. For the CDR3, the DNA is TGTGCCAGCAGCTTGGTTGCCGTGGGACAGGGTGAAGCTTTCTTT.

The CDR3 nucleotides read TGTGCCATCAGTGATAGAGGGACTGAAGCTTTCTTT. This translates into CAISDRGTEAFF. The chain has TRBV10-3 and TRBJ1-1; no definite D call. Trimming left V 3 bases short and J 5 bases short, with 7 bases between. Germline CDR1 reads ENHRY; CDR2 reads SYGVKD. The CDR3 totals 12 residues.

CDR3 region: CTSSRLAGGNTGELFF. CDR3 DNA: TGCACCAGCAGCCGACTAGCGGGGGGCAACACCGGGGAGCTGTTTTTT. The chain carries TRBV1 and TRBJ2-2; the D call in the table, TRBD2, was not verified against the DNA. TRBV1 is deemed a pseudogene. The CDR3 is made up of 16 amino acids.

The chain has TRBV7-2 and TRBJ1-1, with 7 bases lining up with TRBD1. The CDR3 runs 17 residues. V was pared by 3 bases and J by 1 base, with 11 bases of the junction left unmatched. Germline CDR1 and CDR2: SGHTA and FQGNSA. The CDR3 is CASSLLGGLTANTEAFF. The CDR3 DNA sequence: TGTGCCAGCAGCTTGCTAGGGGGCCTGACAGCGAACACTGAAGCTTTCTTT. Supplemented by reference TRBV7-2 and TRBJ1-1, the full variable domain reads GAGVSQSPSNKVTEKGKDVELRCDPISGHTALYWYRQSLGQGLEFLIYFQGNSAPDKSGLPSDRFSAERTGGSVSTLTIQRTQQEDSAVYLCASSLLGGLTANTEAFFGQGTRLTVV.

This CDR3 reads CARGRMSDGYTF. CDR3 sequence (DNA): TGTGCCAGGGGGAGGATGTCCGACGGCTACACCTTC. V is TRBV7-2 and J is TRBJ1-2; D is undetermined. The CDR3 spans 12 residues. Germline V lookup: CDR1 SGHTA, CDR2 FQGNSA. Trimming cost V 9 bases and J 8 bases, with 16 bases left between them.

This clone was observed a handful of times. This chain connects TRBV6-4 to TRBJ1-1; D is unresolved. Trimming took off 4 bases at V and 7 bases at J, with 10 bases between the two ends. Germline V gives CDR1 MRHNA, CDR2 SNTAGT. The CDR3 is 12 residues long. The CDR3 here is CASSGRAGEAFF. CDR3 nucleotides: TGTGCCAGCAGTGGGCGGGCTGGTGAAGCTTTCTTT.

The chain links TRBV19 to TRBJ1-4; 7 nucleotides match TRBD1. CDR1 is LNHDA and CDR2 is SQIVND in the germline V gene (reference sequence). Trimming removed 1 base from V and 4 bases from J; junction bases left unmatched: 3. The CDR3 spans 15 residues. This CDR3 reads CASSIGDRRNEKLFF. The CDR3 DNA follows: TGTGCCAGTAGTATAGGGGACAGACGTAATGAAAAACTGTTTTTT.

This rearrangement joins TRBV4-2 to TRBJ1-5; TRBD1 matches at 7 bases. This CDR3 is 16 amino acids long. V lost 0 bases, J lost 3 bases, and 5 bases stayed unmatched. Germline lookup yields CDR1 LGHNA and CDR2 YNFKEQ. The CDR3 coding sequence is TGTGCCAGCAGCCAAGAGGCCAGGGGGGCCAATCAGCCCCAGCATTTT. Translation gives CASSQEARGANQPQHF.

V gene TRBV6-2 or TRBV6-3 combines with J gene TRBJ1-1; 7 nucleotides match TRBD1. Germline V gene lookup returns CDR1 MNHEY and CDR2 SVGEGT. V shed 5 bases, J shed 4 bases, and the junction held 4 bases outside the gene matches. The CDR3 contains 13 residues. The DNA of the CDR3 is TGTGCCAGCAGTAGGGGGCGTCGCACTGAAGCTTTCTTT. Protein product: CASSRGRRTEAFF.

The rearrangement links TRBV27 to TRBJ1-2; 7 bases map to TRBD1. This CDR3 region has 13 residues. Trimming removed 5 bases from V and 4 bases from J; junction bases left unmatched: 4. The V gene's germline CDR1 is MNHEY and CDR2 SMNVEV (reference sequence). CDR3 residues: CASSPGQIYGYTF. CDR3 bases: TGTGCCAGCAGTCCGGGACAGATCTATGGCTACACCTTC.

The chain joins TRBV5-5 to TRBJ2-5; 7 nucleotides match TRBD1. The CDR3 contains 15 residues. J lost 1 base, V lost 6 bases, and 9 bases had no gene match. Per germline, CDR1 SGHKS and CDR2 YYEKEE (reference sequence). CDR3: CASIRTGSFQETQYF. CDR3 nucleotides: TGTGCCAGCATCCGGACAGGATCGTTCCAAGAGACCCAGTACTTC.

The chain links TRBV25-1 to TRBJ2-1, with 10 bases fitting TRBD1. Germline V lookup: CDR1 MGHDK, CDR2 SYGVNS. CDR3 length: 17 residues. Losses at the gene ends were 1 base for V and 9 bases for J; bases not matched to a gene: 12. CDR3 bases: TGTGCCAGCAGTGAATTTGCCCCGGGACAGGGGAGGACTGAGCAGTTCTTC. It is translated as CASSEFAPGQGRTEQFF.

CDR3 sequence: CASFPGTGNTEAFF. The CDR3 DNA follows: TGCGCCAGCTTTCCCGGGACAGGGAACACTGAAGCTTTCTTT. The V and J genes are TRBV5-1 and TRBJ1-1, with TRBD1 matching over 8 bases. Per the germline V gene, CDR1 is SGHRS and CDR2 is YFSETQ. Trimming took 7 bases from V and 1 from J; bases not matched to a gene: 6. There are 14 residues in the CDR3.

The chain joins TRBV5-1 to TRBJ1-2; D ambiguous. The CDR3 spans 15 residues. CDR1 is SGHRS, CDR2 YFSETQ, per germline. Trimming left V 0 bases short and J 5 bases short, with 14 bases between. This CDR3 reads CASSLDLAGGYGYTF. The CDR3 DNA is TGCGCCAGCAGCTTGGACTTAGCAGGAGGATATGGCTACACCTTC.